This T cell receptor (beta chain) stems from a study of regulatory T cells in long-lasting Graves disease. Study as a whole: Persistent cases were those of Graves' disease that involved over 5 years of antithyroid drugs with positive TSH receptor antibodies.

Indicated time point: persistent/refractory GD, antithyroid drugs over 5 years with positive TRAb. From RNA extracted from PBMCs, the TCR library was made. There are 12 residues in the CDR3. Trimming cost V 5 bases and J 1 base, with 5 bases left between them. Germline CDR1 and CDR2: SGHTA and FQGNSA. Study results and limitations: Tissue studied was limited to peripheral blood, excluding thyroid tissue. Persistent Graves' patients showed less TCR diversity than newly diagnosed patients showed. There was favoring of TRBV28, TRBJ1-2 and TRBJ2-5 in persistent disease.

This clonotype was found many times. Its antigen is not known. Library construction for TCR beta used iRepertoire HTBI primers and Arm-PCR of CDR3 regions. MiXCR, applied by TCRdb to the multiplex PCR reads, yields one record per CDR3 protein. The table shows around 300,000 distinct CDR3 sequences, with 22% occurring only once. The rearrangement uses TRBV7-2 and TRBJ2-5; no definite D call. The sequence was obtained from a female donor with Graves disease. The sequences come from peripheral blood mononuclear cells (PBMCs), collected when the disease was refractory, from a patient treated with antithyroid drugs. The chain's CDR3 is CASSAIQETQYF. CDR3 nucleotide sequence: TGTGCCAGCAGCGCCATCCAAGAGACCCAGTACTTC.